This T cell receptor beta chain was captured by sequencing in a study of PD-1 blockade in classical Hodgkin lymphoma. Findings and caveats of the study: Possible causes of repertoire differences, disease activity or prior therapy, remain undefined.

Sequencing used immunoSEQ multiplex PCR; TCRdb keeps in-frame clones, though not all of them. The table shows over 5,500 clones, with under 85% occurring only once. As for time point: cycle 4 day 1 (C4D1), after around six weeks of nivolumab. Every patient had relapsed following autologous stem cell transplantation, and cohorts differed in brentuximab vedotin exposure. Researchers pulled CD8+ T cells out of thawed PBMCs using magnetic negative selection. This CDR3 has 19 residues. V trimming: 5 bases; J trimming: 1 base; junction bases outside the gene matches: 11. CDR1 is SEHNR and CDR2 is FQNEAQ in the germline V gene (reference sequence). With respect to this clone: Antigen unknown.

The chain couples TRBV7-9 to TRBJ1-6; the match to TRBD1 covers 10 bases. The sequence came from a human donor with classical Hodgkin lymphoma. The specimen was CD8+ T cells from blood, collected before the fourth cycle of nivolumab. This CDR3 is CASSQGPGQGFSYNSPLHF. CDR3 bases: TGTGCCAGCAGCCAGGGACCGGGACAGGGGTTTTCCTATAATTCACCCCTCCACTTT.